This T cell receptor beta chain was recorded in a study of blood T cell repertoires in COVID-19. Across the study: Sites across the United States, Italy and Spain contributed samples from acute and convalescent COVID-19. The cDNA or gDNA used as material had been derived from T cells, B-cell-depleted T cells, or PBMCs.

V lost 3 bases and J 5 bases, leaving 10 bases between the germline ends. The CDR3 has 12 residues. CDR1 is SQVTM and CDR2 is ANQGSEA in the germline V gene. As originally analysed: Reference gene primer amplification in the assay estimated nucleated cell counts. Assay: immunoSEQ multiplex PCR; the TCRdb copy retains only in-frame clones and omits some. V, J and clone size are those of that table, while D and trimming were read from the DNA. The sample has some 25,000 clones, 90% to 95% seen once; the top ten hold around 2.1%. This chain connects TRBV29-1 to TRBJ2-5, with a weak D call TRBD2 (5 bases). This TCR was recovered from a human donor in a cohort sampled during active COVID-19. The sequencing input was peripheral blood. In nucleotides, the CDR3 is TGCAGCGTTGAGAGGGTGGGGGAGACCCAGTACTTC. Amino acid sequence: CSVERVGETQYF.